This T cell receptor (beta chain) was obtained from a study of blood T cell repertoires in COVID-19. Germline trimming cut 0 bases from V and 8 bases from J; bases unmatched to any gene: 7. Germline values: CDR1 MGHRA, CDR2 YSYEKL. There are 16 residues in the CDR3. Only in-frame clones appear in the TCRdb table, and some are missing; sequencing was by immunoSEQ multiplex PCR. This sample has 150,000 to 200,000 clones, with around four fifths found just once. One Seattle source followed patients from active infection through their disease course. The specimen was peripheral blood. This sequence was found in a woman aged 70-85 years with COVID-19, enrolled during active disease. The rearrangement joins TRBV4-1 to TRBJ2-1, with 10 positions matching TRBD2. The CDR3 DNA is TGCGCCAGCAGCCAAGATCCTAGCGGGAGTGCCTATGAGCAGTTCTTC. Translated: CASSQDPSGSAYEQFF.